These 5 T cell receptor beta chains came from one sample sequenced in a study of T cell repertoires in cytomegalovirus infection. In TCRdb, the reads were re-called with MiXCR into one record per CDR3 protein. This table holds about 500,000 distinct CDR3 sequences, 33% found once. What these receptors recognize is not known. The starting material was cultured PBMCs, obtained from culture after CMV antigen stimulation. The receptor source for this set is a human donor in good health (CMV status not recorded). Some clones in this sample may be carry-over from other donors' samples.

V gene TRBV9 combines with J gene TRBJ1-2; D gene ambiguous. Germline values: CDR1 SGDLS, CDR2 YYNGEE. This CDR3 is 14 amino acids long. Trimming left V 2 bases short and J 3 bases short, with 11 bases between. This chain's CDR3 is CASSVGSGDYGYTF. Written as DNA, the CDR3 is TGTGCCAGCAGCGTGGGAAGTGGGGACTATGGCTACACCTTC.

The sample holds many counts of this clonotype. The DNA for the CDR3 is TGTGCCAGCAGCGTTAGACAGGGGTCCTACGAGCAGTACGTC. This encodes CASSVRQGSYEQYV. The gene calls are TRBV7-8 and TRBJ2-7; 8 bases align to TRBD1. Germline V gene sequence: CDR1 SGHVS, CDR2 FQNEAQ. V gave up 5 bases and J gave up 1 base; unmatched junction bases: 4. This CDR3 is 14 amino acids long.

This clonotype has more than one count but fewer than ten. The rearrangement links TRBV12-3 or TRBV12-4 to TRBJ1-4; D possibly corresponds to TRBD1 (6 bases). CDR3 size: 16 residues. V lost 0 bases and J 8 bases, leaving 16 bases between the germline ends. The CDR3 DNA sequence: TGTGCCAGCAGTTTAGCGCGGGGGGCGGGTGGGGAAAAACTGTTTTTT. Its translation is CASSLARGAGGEKLFF.

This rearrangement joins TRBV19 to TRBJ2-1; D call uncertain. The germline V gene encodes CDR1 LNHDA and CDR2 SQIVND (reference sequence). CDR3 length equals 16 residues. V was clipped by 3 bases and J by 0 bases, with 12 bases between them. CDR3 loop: CASSMRPLSSYNEQFF. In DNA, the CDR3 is TGTGCCAGTAGTATGAGGCCTTTGAGCTCCTACAATGAGCAGTTCTTC.

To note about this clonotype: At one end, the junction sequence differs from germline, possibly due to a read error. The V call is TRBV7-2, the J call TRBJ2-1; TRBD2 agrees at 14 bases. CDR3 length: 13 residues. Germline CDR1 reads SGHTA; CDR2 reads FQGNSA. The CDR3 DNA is TGTGCCCGCAGCTCGGGACTAGCGGGAGTCTCGTTCTTC. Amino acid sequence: CARSSGLAGVSFF.